A single sample gave rise to the 20 T cell receptor beta chains below, sequenced in a study of blood T cell repertoires in COVID-19. The method was immunoSEQ multiplex PCR; TCRdb's version includes in-frame clones alone and lacks a portion of them. This table holds more than 200,000 clones, 75% to 90% found once. Sequenced sample: PBMCs or T cells enriched from blood (not recorded which). The origin of the receptors is a woman aged 30 to 39 who had recovered from COVID-19.

V usage is TRBV14 and J usage is TRBJ1-1; D uncertain. The germline gives CDR1 SGHDN, CDR2 FVKESK. Deletions cut 5 bases from V and 4 bases from J, with 14 bases between. The CDR3 runs to 14 residues. Here the CDR3 reads CASSKGRTGTEAFF. The CDR3 DNA is TGTGCCAGCAGCAAAGGGAGGACCGGCACTGAAGCTTTCTTT.

The chain uses TRBV19 and TRBJ1-3; the D gene is possibly TRBD1 (6 bases). Trimming took off 9 bases at V and 9 bases at J, with 21 bases between the two ends. Looked up from germline, CDR1 is LNHDA and CDR2 is SQIVND (reference sequence). The CDR3 is made up of 14 amino acids. The CDR3 sequence: CARKQGSPCGTIYF. The CDR3, as DNA: TGTGCCAGGAAACAGGGTTCCCCCTGCGGCACCATATATTTT.

J is TRBJ1-2 and V is TRBV6-6; D ambiguous. The V gene's germline CDR1 is MNHNY and CDR2 SVGAGI (reference sequence). This CDR3 contains 15 residues. V shed 6 bases and J shed 0 bases, with 14 bases lying between them. This chain's CDR3 is CASSHLALANYGYTF. The CDR3 DNA reads TGTGCCAGCAGCCATTTAGCCCTAGCTAACTATGGCTACACCTTC.

This clone was detected only once. The chain carries TRBV6-5 and TRBJ1-5; 7 bases map to TRBD1. Trimming at V came to 7 bases and at J to 3 bases, leaving 3 bases not matched to a gene. The CDR3 loop spans 13 amino acids. The germline CDR1 and CDR2 sequences are MNHEY and SVGAGI. The chain's CDR3 is CASTGQVNQPQHF. The CDR3, as DNA: TGTGCCAGCACCGGACAGGTCAATCAGCCCCAGCATTTT.

CDR3 sequence: CASSSDRGREKLFF. In DNA, the CDR3 is TGTGCCAGCAGCTCGGACAGGGGAAGGGAAAAACTGTTTTTT. This chain joins TRBV7-9 and TRBJ1-4; 9 bases are shared with TRBD1. CDR1 is SEHNR, CDR2 FQNEAQ, per germline (reference sequence). Trimming at V came to 4 bases and at J to 8 bases, leaving 5 bases not matched to a gene. This CDR3 is 14 amino acids long.

This chain connects TRBV6-5 to TRBJ2-1; the D gene is possibly TRBD1 (5 bases). V was cut by 1 base and J by 9 bases, with 10 bases left in between. CDR1 MNHEY and CDR2 SVGAGI come from the germline V gene. CDR3 length: 13 amino acids. The CDR3 here is CASSYLDISEQFF. DNA of the CDR3: TGTGCCAGCAGTTACTTGGACATTAGTGAGCAGTTCTTC.

The table lists this clone with a count of one. The rearrangement uses TRBV27 and TRBJ1-1, with 12 positions matching TRBD1. The length of the CDR3 is 20 residues. In germline, CDR1 is MNHEY, CDR2 SMNVEV (reference sequence). Germline trimming cut 5 bases from V and 1 base from J; bases unmatched to any gene: 17. The CDR3 spells CASSLFGDRGRGWPNTEAFF. The DNA of the CDR3 is TGTGCCAGCAGTCTATTCGGGGACAGGGGGCGCGGGTGGCCGAACACTGAAGCTTTCTTT.

This chain joins TRBV21-1 and TRBJ1-1. TRBV21-1 is assigned pseudogene status. There are 13 residues in the CDR3. The DNA for the CDR3 is TGTGCCAGCAGCTACCAATGGGGGGCTGAAGCTTTCTTT. Encoded protein: CASSYQWGAEAFF.

Here the CDR3 reads CASSDSATSYEQYF. DNA of the CDR3: TGTGCCAGCAGTGACTCTGCGACTAGCTACGAGCAGTACTTC. The chain employs TRBV25-1 and TRBJ2-7, with D maybe TRBD2 (6 bases). This CDR3 contains 14 residues. From germline, CDR1 is MGHDK and CDR2 SYGVNS. Trimming removed 3 bases at V and 3 bases at J, with 12 bases between.

V and J are TRBV4-1 and TRBJ1-5; the D is unclear. The germline V and J ends were trimmed by 4 bases and 6 bases, with 19 bases remaining between them. The CDR3 extends over 16 amino acids. Germline CDR1 and CDR2: MGHRA and YSYEKL. CDR3 coding DNA: TGCGCCAGCAGCCCTACTCCTCACGAGCCCGGTCAGCCCCAGCATTTT. Its translation: CASSPTPHEPGQPQHF.

V and J are TRBV19 and TRBJ2-3; TRBD1 agrees at 9 bases. The CDR3 is 15 amino acids. The junction had 6 bases not matched to a gene; V was cut back by 5 bases and J by 3 bases. In germline, CDR1 is LNHDA, CDR2 SQIVND (reference sequence). CDR3 sequence reads: CASSFPGQGTDTQYF. The CDR3, as DNA: TGTGCCAGTAGTTTTCCGGGACAGGGAACAGATACGCAGTATTTT. Based on the CDR3 plus reference TRBV19 and TRBJ2-3, the full variable domain is DGGITQSPKYLFRKEGQNVTLSCEQNLNHDAMYWYRQDPGQGLRLIYYSQIVNDFQKGDIAEGYSVSREKKESFPLTVTSAQKNPTAFYLCASSFPGQGTDTQYFGPGTRLTVL.

This chain links TRBV5-4 with TRBJ1-1, with 8 bases identical to TRBD1. The CDR3 totals 18 residues. V dropped 5 bases and J dropped 1; count of bases not matched to a gene: 16. CDR1 and CDR2 (germline): SGHNT, YYREEE (reference sequence). The CDR3 DNA is TGTGCCAGCAGTCCGTCCGCCAGTCAGGGGGCGGGGAACACTGAAGCTTTCTTT. As protein: CASSPSASQGAGNTEAFF.

This clone has only one observation. The chain couples TRBV28 to TRBJ2-1; no firm D call. V was shortened by 5 bases and J by 6 bases, with 8 bases between the two germline ends. In germline, CDR1 is MDHEN, CDR2 SYDVKM. The CDR3 length is 12 residues. The DNA of the CDR3 is TGTGCCAGCAGTGTTATTCCCAATGAGCAGTTCTTC. Translated, it gives CASSVIPNEQFF.

V is TRBV12-3 or TRBV12-4 and J is TRBJ2-4, with TRBD2 matching over 8 bases. The trim removed 6 bases at V and 13 bases at J, leaving 5 bases unmatched. The CDR3 runs 11 residues. The CDR3, as DNA: TGTGCCAGCAGGCAACTAGCGGCACAGTACTTC. Its translation: CASRQLAAQYF.

V gene TRBV29-1 combines with J gene TRBJ2-7, with D possibly matching TRBD1 (5 bases). Trimming left V 5 bases short and J 6 bases short, with 17 bases between. Germline loops: CDR1 SQVTM, CDR2 ANQGSEA. This CDR3 is 13 amino acids long. This chain's CDR3 is CSVIDRTALEQYF. CDR3 bases: TGCAGCGTTATCGACAGAACCGCACTCGAGCAGTACTTC.

V gene TRBV27 combines with J gene TRBJ1-1; D is possibly TRBD1 (5 bases). V was trimmed by 4 bases and J by 0 bases, leaving 18 bases between them. The germline V gene encodes CDR1 MNHEY and CDR2 SMNVEV (reference sequence). The CDR3 covers 17 residues. The CDR3 DNA sequence: TGTGCCAGCAGTTCGGGGGGGAGGGCGCGTATGAACACTGAAGCTTTCTTT. Protein: CASSSGGRARMNTEAFF.

The rearrangement joins TRBV7-9 to TRBJ1-3; the D gene is possibly TRBD1 (6 bases). The CDR3 loop spans 15 amino acids. The germline V gene has CDR1 SEHNR and CDR2 FQNEAQ (reference sequence). V was trimmed by 4 bases and J by 7 bases, leaving 17 bases between them. CDR3 sequence: CASSSGGRLPNTIYF. CDR3 coding DNA: TGTGCCAGCAGCTCCGGGGGGCGCCTCCCCAACACCATATATTTT. The full variable domain, in which reference TRBV7-9 and TRBJ1-3 provide the parts outside the CDR3, is DTGVSQNPRHKITKRGQNVTFRCDPISEHNRLYWYRQTLGQGPEFLTYFQNEAQLEKSRLLSDRFSAERPKGSFSTLEIQRTEQGDSAMYLCASSSGGRLPNTIYFGEGSWLTVV.

This chain connects TRBV25-1 to TRBJ2-6; TRBD1 aligns across 7 bases. Per germline, CDR1 MGHDK and CDR2 SYGVNS. This CDR3 spans 15 amino acids. Unmatched junction bases numbered 4, after V lost 8 bases and J lost 0 bases. The CDR3 DNA is TGTGCCAGCCGGACAGGATTCTCTGGGGCCAACGTCCTGACTTTC. Translating gives CASRTGFSGANVLTF.

The chain recombines TRBV9 with TRBJ1-5, with TRBD1 matching 12 bases. CDR3 size: 16 residues. The ends lost 3 bases at V and 5 bases at J; junction bases unmatched: 6. The germline gives CDR1 SGDLS, CDR2 YYNGEE. CDR3 coding DNA: TGTGCCAGCAGCGAGGGGACAGGGGGCCGACATCAGCCCCAGCATTTT. Its translation is CASSEGTGGRHQPQHF.

This clone was detected only once. This sequence joins TRBV5-1 and TRBJ1-5; D is possibly TRBD1 (5 bases). CDR1 and CDR2 from the germline V gene are SGHRS and YFSETQ. This CDR3 spans 14 amino acids. With 2 bases removed from V and 4 bases from J, the gap between germline ends came to 10 bases. The CDR3 spells CASSLFPGNQPQHF. In nucleotides, the CDR3 is TGCGCCAGCAGCTTATTTCCAGGGAATCAGCCCCAGCATTTT.